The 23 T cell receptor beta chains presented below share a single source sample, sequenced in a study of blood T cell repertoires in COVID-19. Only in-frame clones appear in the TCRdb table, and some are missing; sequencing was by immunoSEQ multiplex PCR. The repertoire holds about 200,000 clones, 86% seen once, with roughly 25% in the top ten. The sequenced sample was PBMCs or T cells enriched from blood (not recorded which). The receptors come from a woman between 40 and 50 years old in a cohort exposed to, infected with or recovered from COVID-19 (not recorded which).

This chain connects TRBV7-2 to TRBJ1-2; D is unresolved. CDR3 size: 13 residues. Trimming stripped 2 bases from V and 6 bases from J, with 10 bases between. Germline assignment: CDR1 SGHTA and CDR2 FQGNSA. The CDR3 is CASSLQGRDGYTF. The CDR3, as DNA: TGTGCCAGCAGCTTACAAGGGAGGGATGGCTACACCTTC.

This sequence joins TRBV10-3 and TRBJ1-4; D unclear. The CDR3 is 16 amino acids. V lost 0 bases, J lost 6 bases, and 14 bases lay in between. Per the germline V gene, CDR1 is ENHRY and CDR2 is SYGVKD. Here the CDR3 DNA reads TGTGCCATCAGTGAGTCGGGTGTCGGGCGGGATGAAAAACTGTTTTTT. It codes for CAISESGVGRDEKLFF.

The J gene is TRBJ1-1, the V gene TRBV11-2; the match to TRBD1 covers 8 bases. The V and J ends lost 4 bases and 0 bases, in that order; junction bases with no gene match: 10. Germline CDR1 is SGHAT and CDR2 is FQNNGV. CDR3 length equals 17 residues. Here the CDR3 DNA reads TGTGCCAGCAGCTCCTCAGGGGGCGCGGGGATGAACACTGAAGCTTTCTTT. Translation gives CASSSSGGAGMNTEAFF.

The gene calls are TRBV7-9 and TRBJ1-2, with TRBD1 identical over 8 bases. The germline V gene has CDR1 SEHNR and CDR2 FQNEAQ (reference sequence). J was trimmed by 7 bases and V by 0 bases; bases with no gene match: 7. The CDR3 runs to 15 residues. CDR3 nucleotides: TGTGCCAGCAGCTTAGCGCAGCAGGGGGCAATTGGCTACACCTTC. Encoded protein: CASSLAQQGAIGYTF.

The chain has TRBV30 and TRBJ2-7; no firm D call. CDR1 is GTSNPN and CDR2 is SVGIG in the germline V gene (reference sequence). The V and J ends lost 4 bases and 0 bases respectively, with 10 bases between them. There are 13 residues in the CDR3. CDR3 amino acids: CAWKMGSSYEQYF. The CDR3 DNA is TGTGCCTGGAAAATGGGCAGCTCCTACGAGCAGTACTTC.

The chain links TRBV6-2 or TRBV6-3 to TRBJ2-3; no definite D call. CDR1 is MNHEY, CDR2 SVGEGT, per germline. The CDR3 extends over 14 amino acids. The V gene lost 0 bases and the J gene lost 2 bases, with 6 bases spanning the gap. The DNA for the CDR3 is TGTGCCAGCAGTTACTCGCGGTTCACAGATACGCAGTATTTT. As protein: CASSYSRFTDTQYF.

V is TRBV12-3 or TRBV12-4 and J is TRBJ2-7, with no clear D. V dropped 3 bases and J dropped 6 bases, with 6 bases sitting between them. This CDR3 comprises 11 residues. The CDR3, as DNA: TGTGCCAGCAGTTTTACTCGCGAGCAGTACTTC. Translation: CASSFTREQYF.

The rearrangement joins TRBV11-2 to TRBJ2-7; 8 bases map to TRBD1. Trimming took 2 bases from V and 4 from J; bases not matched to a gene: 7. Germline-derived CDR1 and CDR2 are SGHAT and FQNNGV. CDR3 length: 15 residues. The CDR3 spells CASSLLTGERYEQYF. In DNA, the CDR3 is TGTGCCAGCAGCTTACTGACAGGGGAGAGGTACGAGCAGTACTTC.

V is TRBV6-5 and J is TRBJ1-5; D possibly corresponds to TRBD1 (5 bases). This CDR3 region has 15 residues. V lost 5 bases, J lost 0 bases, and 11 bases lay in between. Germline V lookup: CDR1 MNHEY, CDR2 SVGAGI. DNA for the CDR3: TGTGCCAGCAGTCCAATAGGGGATAGCAATCAGCCCCAGCATTTT. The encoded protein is CASSPIGDSNQPQHF.

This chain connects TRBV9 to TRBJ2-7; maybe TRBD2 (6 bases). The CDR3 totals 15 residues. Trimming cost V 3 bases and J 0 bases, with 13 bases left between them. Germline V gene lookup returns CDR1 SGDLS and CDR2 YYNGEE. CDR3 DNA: TGTGCCAGCAGCGCGAGGGACTCTTCCTCCTACGAGCAGTACTTC. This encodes CASSARDSSSYEQYF.

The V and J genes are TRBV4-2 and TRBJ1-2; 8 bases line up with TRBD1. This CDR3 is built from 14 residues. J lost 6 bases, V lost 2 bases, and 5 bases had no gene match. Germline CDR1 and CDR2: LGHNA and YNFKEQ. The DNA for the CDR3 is TGTGCCAGCAGCCAACCAGGACAGGGTAATGGCTACACCTTC. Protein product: CASSQPGQGNGYTF.

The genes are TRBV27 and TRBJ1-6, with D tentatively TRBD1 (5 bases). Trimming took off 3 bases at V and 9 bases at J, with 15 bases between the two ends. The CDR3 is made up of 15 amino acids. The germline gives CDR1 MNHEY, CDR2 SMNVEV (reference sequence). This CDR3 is CASSFRQGIGSPLHF. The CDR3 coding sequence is TGTGCCAGCAGTTTCCGTCAGGGTATCGGTTCACCCCTCCACTTT.

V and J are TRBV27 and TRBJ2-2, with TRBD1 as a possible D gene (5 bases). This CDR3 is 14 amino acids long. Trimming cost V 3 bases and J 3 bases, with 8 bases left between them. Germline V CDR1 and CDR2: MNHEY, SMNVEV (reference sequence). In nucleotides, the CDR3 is TGTGCCAGCAGTTTTACAGGATACACCGGGGAGCTGTTTTTT. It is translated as CASSFTGYTGELFF.

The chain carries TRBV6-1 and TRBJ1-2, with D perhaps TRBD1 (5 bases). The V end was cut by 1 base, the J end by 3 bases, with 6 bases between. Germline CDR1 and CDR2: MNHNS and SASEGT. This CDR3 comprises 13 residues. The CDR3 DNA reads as TGTGCCAGCAGTGAAGGACAGTACTATGGCTACACCTTC. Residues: CASSEGQYYGYTF.

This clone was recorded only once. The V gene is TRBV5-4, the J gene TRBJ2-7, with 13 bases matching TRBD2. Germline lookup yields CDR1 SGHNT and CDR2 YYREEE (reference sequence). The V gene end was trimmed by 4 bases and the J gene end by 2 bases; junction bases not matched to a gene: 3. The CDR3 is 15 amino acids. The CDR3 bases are TGTGCCAGCAGCCCCGGACTAGCGGGAGCCTACGAGCAGTACTTC. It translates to CASSPGLAGAYEQYF.

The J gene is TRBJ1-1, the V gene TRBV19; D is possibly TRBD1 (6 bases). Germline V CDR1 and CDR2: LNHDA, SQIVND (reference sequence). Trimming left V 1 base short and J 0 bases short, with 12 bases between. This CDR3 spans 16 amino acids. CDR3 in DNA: TGTGCCAGTAGTATAGGACAGGAGGTCATGAACACTGAAGCTTTCTTT. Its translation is CASSIGQEVMNTEAFF. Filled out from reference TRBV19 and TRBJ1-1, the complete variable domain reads DGGITQSPKYLFRKEGQNVTLSCEQNLNHDAMYWYRQDPGQGLRLIYYSQIVNDFQKGDIAEGYSVSREKKESFPLTVTSAQKNPTAFYLCASSIGQEVMNTEAFFGQGTRLTVV.

CDR3 region: CASSLVRIEAFF. The CDR3 coding sequence is TGTGCCAGCAGCTTAGTTCGTATTGAAGCTTTCTTT. The chain uses TRBV7-9 and TRBJ1-1; D ambiguous. The germline V gene encodes CDR1 SEHNR and CDR2 FQNEAQ (reference sequence). The CDR3 covers 12 residues. The V gene lost 1 base and the J gene lost 7 bases, with 7 bases spanning the gap.

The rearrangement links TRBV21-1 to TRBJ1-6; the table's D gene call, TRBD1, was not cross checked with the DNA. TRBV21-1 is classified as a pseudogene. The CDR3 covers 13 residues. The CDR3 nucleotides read TGTGCCAGCGACATTGACGGAAATTCACCCCTCCACTTT. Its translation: CASDIDGNSPLHF.

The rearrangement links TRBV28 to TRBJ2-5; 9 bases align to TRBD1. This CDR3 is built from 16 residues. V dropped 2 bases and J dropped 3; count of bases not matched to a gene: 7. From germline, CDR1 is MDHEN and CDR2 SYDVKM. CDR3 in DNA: TGTGCCAGCAGTTTACTCCCGGGACAGGGAGAAGAGACCCAGTACTTC. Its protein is CASSLLPGQGEETQYF.

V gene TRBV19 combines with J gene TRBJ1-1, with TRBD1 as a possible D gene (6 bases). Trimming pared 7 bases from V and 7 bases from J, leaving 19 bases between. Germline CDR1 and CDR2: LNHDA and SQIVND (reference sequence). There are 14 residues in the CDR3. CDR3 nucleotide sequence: TGTGCCAGTACCTCTCGGGGGGCTCAGGGTGAAGCTTTCTTT. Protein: CASTSRGAQGEAFF.

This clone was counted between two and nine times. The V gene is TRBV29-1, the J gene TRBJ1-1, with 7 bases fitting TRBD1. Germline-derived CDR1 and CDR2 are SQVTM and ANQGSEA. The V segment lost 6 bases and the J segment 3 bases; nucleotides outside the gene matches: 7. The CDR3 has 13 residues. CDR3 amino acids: CSVRRQGDTEAFF. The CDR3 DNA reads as TGCAGCGTCCGTCGACAGGGAGACACTGAAGCTTTCTTT. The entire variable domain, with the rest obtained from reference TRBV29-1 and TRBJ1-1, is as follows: SAVISQKPSRDICQRGTSLTIQCQVDSQVTMMFWYRQQPGQSLTLIATANQGSEATYESGFVIDKFPISRPNLTFSTLTVSNMSPEDSSIYLCSVRRQGDTEAFFGQGTRLTVV.

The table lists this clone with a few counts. DNA of the CDR3: TGTGCTAGTGATTATTTACAGGGATATAATTCACCCCTCCACTTT. Translation gives CASDYLQGYNSPLHF. The chain links TRBV12-5 to TRBJ1-6; TRBD1 might be the D (6 bases). The CDR3 spans 15 residues. Trimming left V 7 bases short and J 4 bases short, with 14 bases between. From germline, CDR1 is LGHNT and CDR2 FRNRAP.

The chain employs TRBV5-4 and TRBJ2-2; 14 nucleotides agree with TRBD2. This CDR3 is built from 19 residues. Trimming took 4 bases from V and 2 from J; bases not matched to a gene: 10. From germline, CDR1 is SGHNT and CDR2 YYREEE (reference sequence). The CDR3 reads CASSPRGTSGSSNTGELFF. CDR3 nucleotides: TGTGCCAGCAGCCCACGAGGGACTAGCGGGAGTTCTAACACCGGGGAGCTGTTTTTT.